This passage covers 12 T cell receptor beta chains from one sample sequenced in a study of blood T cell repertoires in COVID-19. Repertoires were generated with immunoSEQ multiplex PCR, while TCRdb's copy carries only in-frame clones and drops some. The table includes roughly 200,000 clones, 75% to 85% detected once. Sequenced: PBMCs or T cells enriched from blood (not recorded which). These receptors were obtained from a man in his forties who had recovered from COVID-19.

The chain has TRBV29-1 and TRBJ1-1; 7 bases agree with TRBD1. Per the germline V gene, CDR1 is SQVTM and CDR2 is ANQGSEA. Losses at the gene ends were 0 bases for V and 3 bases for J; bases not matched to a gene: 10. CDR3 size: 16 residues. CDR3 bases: TGCAGCGTTGAAGATTACGAGACAGGGAGTTACACTGAAGCTTTCTTT. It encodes CSVEDYETGSYTEAFF.

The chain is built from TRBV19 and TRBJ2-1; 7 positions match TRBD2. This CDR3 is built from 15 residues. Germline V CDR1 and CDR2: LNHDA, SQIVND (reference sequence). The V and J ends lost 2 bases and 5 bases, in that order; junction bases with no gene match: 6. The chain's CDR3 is CASSIPAGMDNEQFF. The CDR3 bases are TGTGCCAGTAGTATACCAGCGGGAATGGACAATGAGCAGTTCTTC.

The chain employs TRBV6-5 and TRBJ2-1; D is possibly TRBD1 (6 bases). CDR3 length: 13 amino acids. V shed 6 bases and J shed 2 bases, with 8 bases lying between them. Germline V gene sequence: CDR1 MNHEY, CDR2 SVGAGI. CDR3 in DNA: TGTGCCAGCAGAACAGGGACCTACAATGAGCAGTTCTTC. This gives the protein CASRTGTYNEQFF.

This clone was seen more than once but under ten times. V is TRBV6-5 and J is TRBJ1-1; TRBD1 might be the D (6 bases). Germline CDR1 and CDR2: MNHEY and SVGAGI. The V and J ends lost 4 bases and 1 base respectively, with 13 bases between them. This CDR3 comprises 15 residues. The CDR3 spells CASSLTGLRNTEAFF. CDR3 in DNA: TGTGCCAGCAGTTTAACAGGGCTGAGGAACACTGAAGCTTTCTTT.

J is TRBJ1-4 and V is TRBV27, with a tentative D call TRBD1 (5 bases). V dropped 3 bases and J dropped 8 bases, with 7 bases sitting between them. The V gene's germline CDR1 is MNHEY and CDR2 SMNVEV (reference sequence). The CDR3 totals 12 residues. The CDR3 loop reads CASSLGGEKLFF. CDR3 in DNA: TGTGCCAGCAGTTTGGGGGGGGAAAAACTGTTTTTT.

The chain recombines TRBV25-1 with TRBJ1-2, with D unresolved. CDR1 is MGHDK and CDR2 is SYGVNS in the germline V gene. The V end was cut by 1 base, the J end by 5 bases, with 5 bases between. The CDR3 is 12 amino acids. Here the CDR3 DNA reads TGTGCCAGCAGTGAATGGGAGTATGGCTACACCTTC. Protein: CASSEWEYGYTF.

As DNA, the CDR3 is TGTGCCAGTAGTATAGATAAAGAGGAGACCATATATTTT. The encoded protein is CASSIDKEETIYF. The chain is built from TRBV19 and TRBJ1-3, with unresolved D. V dropped 0 bases and J dropped 10 bases, with 10 bases sitting between them. The germline V gene encodes CDR1 LNHDA and CDR2 SQIVND (reference sequence). The CDR3 consists of 13 residues.

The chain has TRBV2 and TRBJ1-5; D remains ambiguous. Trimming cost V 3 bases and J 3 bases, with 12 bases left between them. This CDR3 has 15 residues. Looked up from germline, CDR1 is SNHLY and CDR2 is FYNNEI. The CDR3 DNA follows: TGTGCCAGCAGTGATATGAGGGTCTCCAATCAGCCCCAGCATTTT. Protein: CASSDMRVSNQPQHF.

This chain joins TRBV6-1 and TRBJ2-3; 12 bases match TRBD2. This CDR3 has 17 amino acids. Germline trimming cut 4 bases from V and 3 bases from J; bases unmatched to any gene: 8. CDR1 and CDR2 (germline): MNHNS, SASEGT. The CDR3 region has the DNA TGTGCCAGCAGTGCCCAACGACTAGCGGGAGTGACAGATACGCAGTATTTT. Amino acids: CASSAQRLAGVTDTQYF.

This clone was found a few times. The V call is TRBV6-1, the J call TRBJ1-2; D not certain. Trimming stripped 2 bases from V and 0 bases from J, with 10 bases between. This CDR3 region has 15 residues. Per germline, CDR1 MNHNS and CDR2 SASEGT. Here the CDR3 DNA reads TGTGCCAGCAGTGAATTGTACACCACTAACTATGGCTACACCTTC. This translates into CASSELYTTNYGYTF.

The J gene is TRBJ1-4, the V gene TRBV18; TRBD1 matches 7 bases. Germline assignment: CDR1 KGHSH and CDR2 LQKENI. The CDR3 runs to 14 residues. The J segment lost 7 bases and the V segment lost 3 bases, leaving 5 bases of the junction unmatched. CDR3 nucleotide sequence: TGTGCCAGCTCACCGCAGGGGGAAGTTGAAAAACTGTTTTTT. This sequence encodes CASSPQGEVEKLFF.

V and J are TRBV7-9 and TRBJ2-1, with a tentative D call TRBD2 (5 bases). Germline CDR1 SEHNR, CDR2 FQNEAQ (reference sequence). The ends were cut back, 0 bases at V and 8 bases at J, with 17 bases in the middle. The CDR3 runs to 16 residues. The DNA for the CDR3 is TGTGCCAGCAGCTTAGCGATAGCGACCGAGTGGGATGAGCAGTTCTTC. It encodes CASSLAIATEWDEQFF. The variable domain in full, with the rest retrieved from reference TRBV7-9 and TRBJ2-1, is DTGVSQNPRHKITKRGQNVTFRCDPISEHNRLYWYRQTLGQGPEFLTYFQNEAQLEKSRLLSDRFSAERPKGSFSTLEIQRTEQGDSAMYLCASSLAIATEWDEQFFGPGTRLTVL.